A selection of T cell receptor beta chains follows, all from one sample in a study of blood T cell repertoires in COVID-19. The assay was immunoSEQ multiplex PCR, and TCRdb's table has in-frame clones only and misses some. The table records 95,000 to 150,000 clones, roughly 78% of them present only once. The sequenced sample consisted of peripheral blood. These receptors came from a man aged 60-69 years with active or convalescent COVID-19. CDR3s include the opening cysteine and the closing phenylalanine or tryptophan. The D gene is left open where the match is weak. Clone size, where shown, is once, few, many, or a class for clones that have expanded.

cdr3_nt cdr3_aa d_call v_call clone_size j_call
TGTGCCAGTACCCCGGGACAGGCCGTTGTCGAAGATACGCAGTATTTT CASTPGQAVVEDTQYF TRBD1 TRBV19 NA TRBJ2-3
TGCAGCGTAACCGGGACAGGGGGCAACTATGGCTACACCTTC CSVTGTGGNYGYTF TRBD1 TRBV29-1 once TRBJ1-2
TGTGCCACCAGCAGAGATCGCCTAGCGGGAGGGAATGAGCAGTTCTTC CATSRDRLAGGNEQFF TRBD2 TRBV15 NA TRBJ2-1
TGTGCCAGCAGCACCACGGCAGGCGGGGATTCACCCCTCCACTTT CASSTTAGGDSPLHF NA TRBV11-2 once TRBJ1-6
TGTGCCAGTAGAACACCACAGGGCAATCAGCCCCAGCATTTT CASRTPQGNQPQHF NA TRBV19 NA TRBJ1-5
TGCGCCAGCAGTCATCGGGGAGGGACCACTGAAGCTTTCTTT CASSHRGGTTEAFF NA TRBV23-1 NA TRBJ1-1
TGTGCCAGCAGCCGATATTATGGAGGACAGGCGTCCTCCTACGAGCAGTACTTC CASSRYYGGQASSYEQYF TRBD1 TRBV6-2/TRBV6-3 NA TRBJ2-7
TGTGCCTGGAGTGCGGGAGCTTCTGGAAACACCATATATTTT CAWSAGASGNTIYF NA TRBV30 NA TRBJ1-3
TGCGCCAGCAGCTTGGGAGGGACTAGTATGAATGAGCAGTTCTTC CASSLGGTSMNEQFF TRBD2 TRBV5-1 few TRBJ2-1
TGTGCCATCAGTGAGGCGGAGGAGGGAAATGAGCAGTTCTTC CAISEAEEGNEQFF NA TRBV10-3 NA TRBJ2-1
TGTGCCAGCGGACAGGGCCGTGATTCACCCCTCCACTTT CASGQGRDSPLHF TRBD1 TRBV6-6 NA TRBJ1-6
TGTGCCAGCTCACCATGGGGGGGACAAGAGACCCAGTACTTC CASSPWGGQETQYF TRBD2 TRBV18 NA TRBJ2-5
TGTGCCAGTATAGGACAGGGAGGTTACAATCAGCCCCAGCATTTT CASIGQGGYNQPQHF TRBD1 TRBV6-5 few TRBJ1-5
TGTGCCAGCAGTCCGCGACACACTAGCGGGGGAGCCACCGAAGAGACCCAGTACTTC CASSPRHTSGGATEETQYF TRBD2 TRBV27 NA TRBJ2-5
TGCGCCAGCAGCTTGGGGAGCGGGAGGGGAGCAGATACGCAGTATTTT CASSLGSGRGADTQYF TRBD2 TRBV5-1 NA TRBJ2-3
TGTGCCAGCAGACCCACAGGGGGAACTGGCGCTTTCTTT CASRPTGGTGAFF TRBD1 TRBV28 NA TRBJ1-1
TGTGCCAGCAGCCAGATTGGAGGGGACAGGGACGAGCAGTACTTC CASSQIGGDRDEQYF TRBD1 TRBV5-6 NA TRBJ2-7
TGTGCCAGCAGTCCCCACGGGTCAGGGAGCACAGATACGCAGTATTTT CASSPHGSGSTDTQYF NA TRBV28 NA TRBJ2-3
TGTGCCAGCAGCCACGAAAGCGGGCCGCAAGAGACCCAGTACTTC CASSHESGPQETQYF NA TRBV3-1/TRBV3-2 NA TRBJ2-5
TGTGCCAGCAGCCCCCAGACAGGGGGCGGCGAGCAGTACTTC CASSPQTGGGEQYF TRBD1 TRBV25-1 NA TRBJ2-7
TGCGCCAGCAGCTTGGCGCAGGCAACTAATGAAAAACTGTTTTTT CASSLAQATNEKLFF NA TRBV5-1 NA TRBJ1-4
TGTGCCAGCAGTGAACAGGGGGACATTCAGTACTTC CASSEQGDIQYF TRBD1 TRBV25-1 NA TRBJ2-4
TGCGCCAGCAGCTTTACTACTGAGTCCTACGAGCAGTACTTC CASSFTTESYEQYF NA TRBV5-1 NA TRBJ2-7
TGTGCCAGCAGTTACACCCCGCCAGGGGCGTACGAGCAGTACTTC CASSYTPPGAYEQYF NA TRBV6-5 NA TRBJ2-7
TGTGCCAGCAGTTACGTCAAGCCTAGCGTATACAATGAGCAGTTCTTC CASSYVKPSVYNEQFF NA TRBV6-2/TRBV6-3 NA TRBJ2-1
TGTGCCAGCAGCTTAGATCTGACAGGGTATCATATGGTGGACACCGGGGAGCTGTTTTTT CASSLDLTGYHMVDTGELFF TRBD1 TRBV11-2 NA TRBJ2-2
TGTGCCAGCAGCCCGACAGGGACCGGGGAGCTGTTTTTT CASSPTGTGELFF TRBD1 TRBV9 NA TRBJ2-2
TGTGCCACCAGTGGTCCTAGGGGACAGGGCGGCTACGAGCAGTACTTC CATSGPRGQGGYEQYF TRBD1 TRBV24-1 NA TRBJ2-7
TGCGCCAGCAGCTTCACAGGCGAGAACTATGGCTACACCTTC CASSFTGENYGYTF NA TRBV5-1 NA TRBJ1-2
TGTGCCAGCAGGAAGGGACAGGGGTTGACCTACGAGCAGTACTTC CASRKGQGLTYEQYF TRBD1 TRBV2 few TRBJ2-7
TGTGCCAGTAGTCCCTTGGGGGGGACTGAAGCTTTCTTT CASSPLGGTEAFF NA TRBV19 NA TRBJ1-1
TGTGCCAGCGGGAAGCCGGACAGAGACAATGAGCAGTTCTTC CASGKPDRDNEQFF NA TRBV27 NA TRBJ2-1
TGCGCCAGCAGCCAAGATTCCCAGCGGGTGGGGGAGAGTACGCAGTATTTT CASSQDSQRVGESTQYF NA TRBV4-1 NA TRBJ2-3
TGTGCCTGGAGTGCTGGGACTAGCGGGAGGGCGGTCTCGGCAGATACGCAGTATTTT CAWSAGTSGRAVSADTQYF TRBD2 TRBV30 NA TRBJ2-3
TGTGCCAGCAGCGACCCACCAACTAGCGCCCTCCACGAGCAGTACTTC CASSDPPTSALHEQYF TRBD2 TRBV9 few TRBJ2-7
TGCGCCAGCAGCTTGGTGAGGCCAGAGACCCAGTACTTC CASSLVRPETQYF NA TRBV5-1 NA TRBJ2-5
TGTGCCAGCAGCCCGGGACAGGGGAGATCACCCCTCCACTTT CASSPGQGRSPLHF TRBD1 TRBV6-5 NA TRBJ1-6
TGTGCCACCAGCGGTCGACAGGGGGCGCTCGGAGAGACCCAGTACTTC CATSGRQGALGETQYF TRBD1 TRBV15 NA TRBJ2-5
TGCGCCAGCAGCTTGGTAGCTAGCGGGAGTTACGAGCAGTACTTC CASSLVASGSYEQYF TRBD2 TRBV5-1 few TRBJ2-7
TGTGCCAGCAGTTCGCCGGGACAGGAATGGAGGGAGCAGTACTTC CASSSPGQEWREQYF TRBD1 TRBV6-5 once TRBJ2-7
TGTGCCAGCAGCCAGGGGGTTAGGGGGGACCGGGTAGGCGAGCAGTACTTC CASSQGVRGDRVGEQYF NA TRBV11-2 NA TRBJ2-7